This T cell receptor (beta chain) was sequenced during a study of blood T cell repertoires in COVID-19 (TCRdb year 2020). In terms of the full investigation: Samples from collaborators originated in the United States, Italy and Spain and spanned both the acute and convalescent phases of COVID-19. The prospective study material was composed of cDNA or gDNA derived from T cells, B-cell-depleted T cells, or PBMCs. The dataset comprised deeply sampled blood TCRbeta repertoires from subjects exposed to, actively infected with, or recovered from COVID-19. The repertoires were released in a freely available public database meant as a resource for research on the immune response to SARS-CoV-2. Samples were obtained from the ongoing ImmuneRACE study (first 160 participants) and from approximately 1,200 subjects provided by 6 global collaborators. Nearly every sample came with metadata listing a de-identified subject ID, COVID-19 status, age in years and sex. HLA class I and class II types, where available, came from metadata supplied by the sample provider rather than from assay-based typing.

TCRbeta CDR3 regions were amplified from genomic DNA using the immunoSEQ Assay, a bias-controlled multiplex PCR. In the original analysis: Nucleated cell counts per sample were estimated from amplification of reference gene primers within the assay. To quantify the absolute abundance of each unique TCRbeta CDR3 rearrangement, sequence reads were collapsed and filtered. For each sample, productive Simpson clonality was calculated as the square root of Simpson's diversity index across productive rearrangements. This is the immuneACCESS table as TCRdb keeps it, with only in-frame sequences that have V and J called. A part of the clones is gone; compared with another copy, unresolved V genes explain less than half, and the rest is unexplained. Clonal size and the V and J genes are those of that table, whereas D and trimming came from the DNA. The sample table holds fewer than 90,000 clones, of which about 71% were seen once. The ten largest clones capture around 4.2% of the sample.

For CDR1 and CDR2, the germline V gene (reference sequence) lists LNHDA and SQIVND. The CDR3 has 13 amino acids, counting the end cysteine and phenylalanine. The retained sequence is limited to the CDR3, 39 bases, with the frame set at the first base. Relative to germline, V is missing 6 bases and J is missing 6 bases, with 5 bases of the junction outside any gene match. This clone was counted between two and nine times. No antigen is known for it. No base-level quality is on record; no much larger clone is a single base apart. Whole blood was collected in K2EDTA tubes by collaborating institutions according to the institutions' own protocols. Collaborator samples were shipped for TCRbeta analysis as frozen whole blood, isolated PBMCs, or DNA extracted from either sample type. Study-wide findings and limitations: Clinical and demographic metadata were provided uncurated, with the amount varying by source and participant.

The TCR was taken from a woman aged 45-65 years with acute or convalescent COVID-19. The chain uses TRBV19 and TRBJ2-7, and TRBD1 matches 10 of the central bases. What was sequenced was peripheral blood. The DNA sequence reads TGTGCCAGTAGGGGGACAGGGGAAGGCGAGCAGTACTTC. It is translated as CASRGTGEGEQYF.